Below are 24 T cell receptor beta chains sequenced from a single sample in a study of blood T cell repertoires in COVID-19 (dated by TCRdb to 2019 to 2021). The library was built by means of the immunoSEQ multiplex PCR assay. What TCRdb holds here is the immuneACCESS table cut down to in-frame rearrangements. Part of the clones is not present; checked against another copy, under half of the missing clones reflect an unresolved V gene, and the others are unexplained. Present in this sample are about 200,000 clones, around 85% of which were seen just once. The ten largest clonotypes hold 0.9% to 0.95% of the sample. Sequencing was done on a sample of peripheral blood. All receptors come from a man aged 60 to 69 with COVID-19, enrolled during active disease.

The chain recombines TRBV5-4 with TRBJ1-3; the D is unclear. Germline CDR1 and CDR2: SGHNT and YYREEE (reference sequence). The length of the CDR3 is 15 residues. V lost 4 bases and J 0 bases, leaving 11 bases between the germline ends. CDR3 DNA sequence: TGTGCCAGCAGCAAGGACTCCCGCTCTGGAAACACCATATATTTT. Protein: CASSKDSRSGNTIYF.

The table lists this clone with a count of one. The chain joins TRBV19 to TRBJ2-3; D ambiguous. This CDR3 contains 15 residues. From germline, CDR1 is LNHDA and CDR2 SQIVND (reference sequence). Trimming took 5 bases from V and 0 from J, leaving 12 bases between them. CDR3 sequence reads: CASSPSLASTDTQYF. The DNA for the CDR3 is TGTGCCAGTAGTCCATCCTTAGCTAGCACAGATACGCAGTATTTT.

The chain has TRBV7-3 and TRBJ2-1; no firm D call. This CDR3 has 13 residues. Trimming left V 5 bases short and J 7 bases short, with 12 bases between. Germline V lookup: CDR1 SGHTA, CDR2 FQGTGA. The CDR3 protein is CASSPLASNEQFF. The CDR3 bases are TGTGCCAGCAGCCCCCTGGCTAGTAATGAGCAGTTCTTC. Combining the CDR3 with reference TRBV7-3 and TRBJ2-1 gives the whole variable domain GAGVSQTPSNKVTEKGKYVELRCDPISGHTALYWYRQSLGQGPEFLIYFQGTGAADDSGLPNDRFFAVRPEGSVSTLKIQRTERGDSAVYLCASSPLASNEQFFGPGTRLTVL.

The chain joins TRBV4-1 to TRBJ1-5; maybe TRBD1 (5 bases). The V gene lost 3 bases and the J gene lost 4 bases, with 16 bases spanning the gap. Germline V lookup: CDR1 MGHRA, CDR2 YSYEKL. The CDR3 totals 16 residues. CDR3 in DNA: TGCGCCAGCAGCCAGGGAGGGGTGAGAACTAATCAGCCCCAGCATTTT. Translated, it gives CASSQGGVRTNQPQHF.

A few counts support this clone. This chain joins TRBV30 and TRBJ1-2; unclear D gene. CDR1 is GTSNPN and CDR2 is SVGIG in the germline V gene (reference sequence). Trimming took off 5 bases at V and 6 bases at J, with 16 bases between the two ends. This CDR3 has 13 amino acids. The CDR3 nucleotides read TGTGCCTGGTCCCGGGAGGGAGGGCATGGCTACACCTTC. Its protein is CAWSREGGHGYTF. Full variable domain (remainder filled in from reference TRBV30 and TRBJ1-2): SQTIHQWPATLVQPVGSPLSLECTVEGTSNPNLYWYRQAAGRGLQLLFYSVGIGQISSEVPQNLSASRPQDRQFILSSKKLLLSDSGFYLCAWSREGGHGYTFGSGTRLTVV.

This chain uses TRBV2 with TRBJ1-2, with 7 bases lining up with TRBD1. This CDR3 is built from 15 residues. After removal of 5 bases from V and 2 bases from J, the junction contained 8 bases not matched to a gene. Germline CDR1 is SNHLY and CDR2 is FYNNEI. This CDR3 is CASSHPGQLNYGYTF. Written as DNA, the CDR3 is TGTGCCAGCAGTCACCCGGGACAGCTGAACTATGGCTACACCTTC.

The chain is built from TRBV11-3 and TRBJ2-1; D remains unclear. The V end lost 3 bases, the J end lost 9 bases, and 6 bases lay between the germline ends. CDR1 and CDR2 from the germline V gene are SGHNT and YENEEA. This CDR3 is 11 amino acids long. CDR3 residues: CASSFGIEQFF. CDR3 DNA sequence: TGTGCCAGCAGCTTTGGCATTGAGCAGTTCTTC.

This chain joins TRBV7-9 and TRBJ1-1, with 7 positions matching TRBD1. The ends lost 3 bases at V and 0 bases at J; junction bases unmatched: 4. Germline V gene data show CDR1 as SEHNR and CDR2 as FQNEAQ (reference sequence). CDR3 length: 15 amino acids. The CDR3 here is CASSFGQVMNTEAFF. As DNA, the CDR3 is TGTGCCAGCAGCTTCGGACAGGTAATGAACACTGAAGCTTTCTTT.

The chain has TRBV27 and TRBJ1-3; 9 nucleotides align to TRBD1. In germline, CDR1 is MNHEY, CDR2 SMNVEV (reference sequence). V shed 0 bases and J 2 bases; nucleotides not matched to a gene: 5. The CDR3 length is 17 residues. The CDR3 region has the DNA TGTGCCAGCAGTTTATCCCGGACAGGGGCAACTGGAAACACCATATATTTT. Encoded protein: CASSLSRTGATGNTIYF.

The V call is TRBV7-2, the J call TRBJ2-4; 9 nucleotides match TRBD2. Germline-derived CDR1 and CDR2 are SGHTA and FQGNSA. Losses at the gene ends were 5 bases for V and 1 base for J; bases not matched to a gene: 12. The CDR3 spans 18 residues. The CDR3 loop is CASSPYRTSERAKNIQYF. The CDR3 DNA follows: TGTGCCAGCAGCCCTTACCGGACTAGCGAAAGGGCCAAAAACATTCAGTACTTC.

The chain carries TRBV12-3 or TRBV12-4 and TRBJ2-5, with 7 bases that match TRBD2. CDR3 length: 13 residues. V lost 5 bases and J lost 5; bases outside the gene matches: 5. CDR3 nucleotides: TGTGCCAGCAGTAAGACAGCGGGGGAGACCCAGTACTTC. It codes for CASSKTAGETQYF.

The rearrangement links TRBV30 to TRBJ2-7, with D perhaps matching TRBD1 (5 bases). From germline, CDR1 is GTSNPN and CDR2 SVGIG (reference sequence). The CDR3 runs 14 residues. Trimming shortened V by 0 bases and J by 6 bases, and 15 bases separated the two germline ends. The CDR3 protein is CAWSVVLRRGEQYF. CDR3 DNA: TGTGCCTGGAGTGTGGTCCTCCGAAGGGGCGAGCAGTACTTC. The complete variable domain, with remaining parts taken from reference TRBV30 and TRBJ2-7, reads SQTIHQWPATLVQPVGSPLSLECTVEGTSNPNLYWYRQAAGRGLQLLFYSVGIGQISSEVPQNLSASRPQDRQFILSSKKLLLSDSGFYLCAWSVVLRRGEQYFGPGTRLTVT.

The rearrangement joins TRBV19 to TRBJ2-4; D gene ambiguous. The CDR3 is 17 residues long. Germline-derived CDR1 and CDR2 are LNHDA and SQIVND (reference sequence). V was pared by 5 bases and J by 0 bases, with 17 bases between. The CDR3 protein is CASSRSLVAVAKNIQYF. In DNA, the CDR3 is TGTGCCAGTAGTCGATCCCTCGTCGCGGTAGCCAAAAACATTCAGTACTTC.

This chain connects TRBV12-3 or TRBV12-4 to TRBJ1-5; D is unclear. The CDR3 consists of 12 residues. The V end lost 2 bases, the J end lost 6 bases, and 5 bases lay between the germline ends. CDR3 in amino acids: CASSLLPQPQHF. The CDR3 DNA reads as TGTGCCAGCAGTTTACTCCCTCAGCCCCAGCATTTT.

The chain links TRBV2 to TRBJ1-4; 8 positions match TRBD1. The CDR3 runs 14 residues. The V segment lost 3 bases and the J segment 6 bases; nucleotides outside the gene matches: 3. Germline V gene lookup returns CDR1 SNHLY and CDR2 FYNNEI. CDR3 region: CASSDLTGDEKLFF. As DNA, the CDR3 is TGTGCCAGCAGTGACTTGACAGGGGATGAAAAACTGTTTTTT. Filled out from reference TRBV2 and TRBJ1-4, the complete variable domain reads EPEVTQTPSHQVTQMGQEVILRCVPISNHLYFYWYRQILGQKVEFLVSFYNNEISEKSEIFDDQFSVERPDGSNFTLKIRSTKLEDSAMYFCASSDLTGDEKLFFGSGTQLSVL.

The chain carries TRBV5-1 and TRBJ1-1, with D unresolved. Germline lookup yields CDR1 SGHRS and CDR2 YFSETQ. Trimming stripped 0 bases from V and 3 bases from J, with 12 bases between. This CDR3 has 15 residues. This chain's CDR3 is CASSLAIGRYTEAFF. The CDR3 DNA is TGCGCCAGCAGCTTGGCCATTGGGCGATACACTGAAGCTTTCTTT.

The J gene is TRBJ2-1, the V gene TRBV7-9, with 8 positions matching TRBD1. This CDR3 contains 15 residues. The V segment lost 1 base and the J segment 6 bases; nucleotides outside the gene matches: 5. In germline, CDR1 is SEHNR, CDR2 FQNEAQ (reference sequence). The CDR3 DNA reads TGTGCCAGCAGCTTAGGACAGGGGCCCGTCAATGAGCAGTTCTTC. Translating gives CASSLGQGPVNEQFF.

The chain has TRBV19 and TRBJ1-1; possibly TRBD1 for D (5 bases). Trimming took 4 bases from V and 0 from J, leaving 9 bases between them. This CDR3 has 14 amino acids. Per the germline V gene, CDR1 is LNHDA and CDR2 is SQIVND (reference sequence). Here the CDR3 DNA reads TGTGCCAGTAGTAACGGACATTTGAACACTGAAGCTTTCTTT. As protein: CASSNGHLNTEAFF.

The CDR3: CASSGTSGMWQYF. The CDR3 nucleotides read TGTGCCAGCAGTGGGACTAGCGGGATGTGGCAGTACTTC. V usage is TRBV27 and J usage is TRBJ2-7, with TRBD2 matching 13 bases. CDR1 is MNHEY and CDR2 is SMNVEV in the germline V gene (reference sequence). With V trimmed by 5 bases and J by 9 bases, 4 bases remained unmatched. This CDR3 contains 13 residues.

CDR3: CASTRSGGGSISGYTF. In DNA form, the CDR3 reads TGTGCCAGCACCCGGTCGGGAGGGGGGTCCATTTCGGGCTACACCTTC. The chain recombines TRBV28 with TRBJ1-2; perhaps TRBD1 as D (6 bases). CDR1 and CDR2 from the germline V gene are MDHEN and SYDVKM. The length of the CDR3 is 16 residues. Trimming left V 7 bases short and J 8 bases short, with 26 bases between.

The chain uses TRBV29-1 and TRBJ2-3, with no clear D. V gave up 2 bases and J gave up 0 bases, with 9 bases separating them. Germline assignment: CDR1 SQVTM and CDR2 ANQGSEA. The CDR3 sequence is 14 residues long. This CDR3 reads CSVEYLGSTDTQYF. DNA of the CDR3: TGCAGCGTTGAATACCTCGGTAGCACAGATACGCAGTATTTT.

The V and J genes are TRBV5-6 and TRBJ1-2; tentative D call: TRBD1 (6 bases). V was clipped by 4 bases and J by 0 bases, with 16 bases between them. Germline CDR1 and CDR2: SGHDT and YYEEEE. This CDR3 region has 16 residues. CDR3 sequence: CASSLPNRATNYGYTF. CDR3 in DNA: TGTGCCAGCAGCCTGCCAAACAGGGCCACTAACTATGGCTACACCTTC.

This rearrangement joins TRBV18 to TRBJ1-2; 8 bases match TRBD1. Germline CDR1 and CDR2: KGHSH and LQKENI. With 0 bases clipped from V and 7 bases from J, the junction kept 4 bases outside the gene matches. The CDR3 runs 14 residues. The chain's CDR3 is CASSPPDRASGYTF. For the CDR3, the DNA is TGTGCCAGCTCACCACCGGACAGGGCCTCTGGCTACACCTTC.

The rearrangement joins TRBV4-3 to TRBJ1-2, with D perhaps TRBD1 (6 bases). The germline V gene has CDR1 LGHNA and CDR2 YSLEER. The CDR3 runs 14 residues. V lost 0 bases, J lost 7 bases, and 12 bases lay in between. The CDR3, as DNA: TGCGCCAGCAGCCAAGAGCGGGGGGCGCGTGGCTACACCTTC. Translation gives CASSQERGARGYTF.